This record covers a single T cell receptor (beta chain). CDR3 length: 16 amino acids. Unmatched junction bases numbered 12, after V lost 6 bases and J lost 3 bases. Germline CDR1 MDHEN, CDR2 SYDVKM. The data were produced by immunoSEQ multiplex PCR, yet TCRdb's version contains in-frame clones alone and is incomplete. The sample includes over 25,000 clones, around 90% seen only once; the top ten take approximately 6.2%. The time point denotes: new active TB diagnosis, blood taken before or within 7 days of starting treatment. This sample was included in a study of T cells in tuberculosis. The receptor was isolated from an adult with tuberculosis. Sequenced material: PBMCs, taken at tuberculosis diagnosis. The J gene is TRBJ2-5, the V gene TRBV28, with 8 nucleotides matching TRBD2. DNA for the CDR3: TGTGCCAGCAGCATACCTGGCGGAGCGGGAGAAGAGACCCAGTACTTC. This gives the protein CASSIPGGAGEETQYF.